This TCR beta chain was documented in a study of early T cells in non-severe SARS-CoV-2 infection. As for the study in general: Alpha and beta chains were unpaired, from unsorted whole-blood bulk RNA.

The CDR3 runs to 15 residues. Per the germline V gene, CDR1 is PRHDT and CDR2 is FYEKMQ (reference sequence). The J segment lost 3 bases and the V segment lost 5 bases, leaving 7 bases of the junction unmatched. In this sample, this clonotype turned up a few times. What it binds is unknown. Unique molecular identifiers (one per individual cDNA molecule) were attached. TCRdb called the 5' RACE reads again in MiXCR, with one record for every CDR3 protein. The sample has about 67,000 distinct CDR3 sequences, around a tenth seen once. Points from the study as a whole: Private and CD4 specificities were missed by VDJdb matching, which favored anti-spike CD8 responses.

This TCR was sampled from an adult who was a healthcare worker with PCR-confirmed SARS-CoV-2 infection or an uninfected control (not recorded which). The chain uses TRBV13 and TRBJ2-7; TRBD2 agrees at 10 bases. The sample comprised whole blood. This chain's CDR3 is CASSARTSGDYEQYF. CDR3 nucleotide sequence: TGTGCCAGCAGCGCTAGGACTAGCGGTGACTACGAGCAGTACTTC.